This T cell receptor (beta chain) was observed in a study of blood T cell repertoires in COVID-19. Study-wide context: Sites in the United States, Italy and Spain provided acute and convalescent COVID-19 samples. Sample material is recorded as cDNA or gDNA derived from T cells, B-cell-depleted T cells, or PBMCs.

Between the trimmed V and J ends, which lost 1 base and 6 bases, there was a span of 10 bases. The CDR3 runs 13 residues. Germline lookup yields CDR1 SGDLS and CDR2 YYNGEE. Participant-reported clinical history was the basis for cohort assignment. This table comes from immunoSEQ multiplex PCR, and its TCRdb copy is limited to in-frame clones, with some not included. The table includes 150,000 to 200,000 clones, under 80% detected once. This clonotype was obtained from a woman aged 50 to 65 with acute COVID-19. The sample was PBMCs or T cells enriched from blood (not recorded which). The V and J genes are TRBV9 and TRBJ1-2; perhaps TRBD1 as D (6 bases). The CDR3 loop is CASSVSAGDGYTF. For the CDR3, the DNA is TGTGCCAGCAGCGTATCCGCAGGGGATGGCTACACCTTC. Full variable domain (remainder filled in from reference TRBV9 and TRBJ1-2): DSGVTQTPKHLITATGQRVTLRCSPRSGDLSVYWYQQSLDQGLQFLIQYYNGEERAKGNILERFSAQQFPDLHSELNLSSLELGDSALYFCASSVSAGDGYTFGSGTRLTVV.